This T cell receptor beta chain is drawn from a study of blood T cell repertoires in COVID-19. Assay: immunoSEQ multiplex PCR; the TCRdb copy retains only in-frame clones and omits some. In the table there are tens of thousands of clones, around four fifths of which are singletons. Germline assignment: CDR1 MGHDK and CDR2 SYGVNS. V lost 0 bases, J lost 8 bases, and 6 bases stayed unmatched. This CDR3 contains 15 residues. The chain uses TRBV25-1 and TRBJ1-4, with TRBD1 matching over 7 bases. The sequenced material came from peripheral blood. The TCR originated in a man aged 45-60 years with active COVID-19. The CDR3 here is CASSEYPTGNEKLFF. The CDR3 DNA reads as TGTGCCAGCAGTGAATATCCGACAGGGAACGAAAAACTGTTTTTT. The entire variable domain, with the rest obtained from reference TRBV25-1 and TRBJ1-4, is as follows: EADIYQTPRYLVIGTGKKITLECSQTMGHDKMYWYQQDPGMELHLIHYSYGVNSTEKGDLSSESTVSRIRTEHFPLTLESARPSHTSQYLCASSEYPTGNEKLFFGSGTQLSVL.